The 3 T cell receptor beta chains below come from one sample, sequenced in a study of blood T cells in healthy people across ages. Primed by a sample-barcoded 5' primer and a J-beta primer mix, a second PCR proceeded for about 7 to 12 cycles. TCRdb reanalysed the 5' RACE reads using MiXCR and keeps one entry per CDR3 protein. The data hold around 280,000 distinct CDR3 sequences, with roughly 26% observed a single time. Sequenced sample: blood. The receptors come from an older woman in good health.

This clonotype occurred a few times. This sequence joins TRBV2 and TRBJ2-3; D may be TRBD2 (6 bases). Germline V gene sequence: CDR1 SNHLY, CDR2 FYNNEI. CDR3 length: 15 amino acids. Trimming cost V 3 bases and J 2 bases, with 12 bases left between them. CDR3 residues: CASSDPTRYTDTQYF. DNA of the CDR3: TGTGCCAGCAGTGACCCGACTAGATACACAGATACGCAGTATTTT.

The genes are TRBV20-1 and TRBJ2-5, with 7 bases matching TRBD2. The J call could be wrong; TRBJ2-7 is a better fit for the DNA end. Germline V gives CDR1 DFQATT, CDR2 SNEGSKA (reference sequence). The CDR3 has 13 amino acids. The CDR3 loop reads CSAESGASYEQYF. CDR3 DNA sequence: TGCAGTGCTGAGAGCGGGGCCTCCTACGAGCAGTACTTC.

The J gene is TRBJ2-1, the V gene TRBV7-2; D remains ambiguous. The assigned J gene may be wrong: the sequence end matches TRBJ2-5 better. Germline V gives CDR1 SGHTA, CDR2 FQGNSA. The CDR3 spans 14 residues. The CDR3 loop is CASSWVTRSETQYF. DNA of the CDR3: TGTGCCAGCAGCTGGGTGACTCGTTCAGAGACCCAGTACTTC.